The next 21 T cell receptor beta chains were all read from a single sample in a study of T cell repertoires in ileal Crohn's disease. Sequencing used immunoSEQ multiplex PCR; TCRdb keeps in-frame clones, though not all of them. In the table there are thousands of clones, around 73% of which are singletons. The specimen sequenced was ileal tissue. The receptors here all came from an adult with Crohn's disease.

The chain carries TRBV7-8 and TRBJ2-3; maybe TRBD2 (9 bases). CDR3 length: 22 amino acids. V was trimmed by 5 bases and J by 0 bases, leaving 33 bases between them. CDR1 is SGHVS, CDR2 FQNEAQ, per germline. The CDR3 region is CASSHPRGPSGTGLSSTDTQYF. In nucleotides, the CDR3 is TGTGCCAGCAGCCATCCGAGGGGGCCTAGCGGGACAGGCCTTTCTAGCACAGATACGCAGTATTTT.

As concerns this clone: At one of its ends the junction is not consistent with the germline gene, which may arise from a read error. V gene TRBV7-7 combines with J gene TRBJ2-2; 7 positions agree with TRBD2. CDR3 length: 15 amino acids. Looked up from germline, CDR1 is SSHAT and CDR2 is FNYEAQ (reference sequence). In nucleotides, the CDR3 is TGTGCTAGCAGCCGAGCTGCGGGAGCAACCGGGGAGCTGTTTTTT. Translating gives CASSRAAGATGELFF.

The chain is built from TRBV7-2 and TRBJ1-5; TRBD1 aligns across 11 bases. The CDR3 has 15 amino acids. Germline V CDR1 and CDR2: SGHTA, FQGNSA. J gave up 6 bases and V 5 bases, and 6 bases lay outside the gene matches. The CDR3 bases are TGTGCCAGCAGCCAAGAGGGACAGGGGGGTCAGCCCCAGCATTTT. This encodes CASSQEGQGGQPQHF.

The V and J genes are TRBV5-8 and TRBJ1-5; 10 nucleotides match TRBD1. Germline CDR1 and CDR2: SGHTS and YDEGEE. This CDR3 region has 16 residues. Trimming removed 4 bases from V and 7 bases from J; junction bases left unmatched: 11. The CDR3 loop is CASSIITTGGLQPQHF. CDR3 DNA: TGTGCCAGCAGCATAATAACGACAGGGGGCCTGCAGCCCCAGCATTTT. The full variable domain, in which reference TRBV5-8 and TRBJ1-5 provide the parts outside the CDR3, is EAGVTQSPTHLIKTRGQQATLRCSPISGHTSVYWYQQALGLGLQFLLWYDEGEERNRGNFPPRFSGRQFPNYSSELNVNALELEDSALYLCASSIITTGGLQPQHFGDGTRLSIL.

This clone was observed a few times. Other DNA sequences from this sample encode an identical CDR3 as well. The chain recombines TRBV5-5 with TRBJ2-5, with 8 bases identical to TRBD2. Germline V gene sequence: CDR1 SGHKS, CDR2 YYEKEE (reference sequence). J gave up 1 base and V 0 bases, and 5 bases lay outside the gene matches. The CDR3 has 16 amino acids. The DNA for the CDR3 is TGTGCCAGCAGCTTGGGTCTAGCGGGTCCCCAAGAGACCCAGTACTTC. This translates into CASSLGLAGPQETQYF.

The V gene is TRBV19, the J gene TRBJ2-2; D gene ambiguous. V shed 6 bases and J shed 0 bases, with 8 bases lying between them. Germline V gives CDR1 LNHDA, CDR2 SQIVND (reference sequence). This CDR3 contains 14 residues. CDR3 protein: CASRELANTGELFF. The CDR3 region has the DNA TGTGCCAGTAGGGAGTTAGCGAACACCGGGGAGCTGTTTTTT.

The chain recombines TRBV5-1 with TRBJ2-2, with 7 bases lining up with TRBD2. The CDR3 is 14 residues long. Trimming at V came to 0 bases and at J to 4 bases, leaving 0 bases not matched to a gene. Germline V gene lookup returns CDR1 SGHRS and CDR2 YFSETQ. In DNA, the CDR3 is TGCGCCAGCAGCTTGGCGGGGGGCACCGGGGAGCTGTTTTTT. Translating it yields CASSLAGGTGELFF.

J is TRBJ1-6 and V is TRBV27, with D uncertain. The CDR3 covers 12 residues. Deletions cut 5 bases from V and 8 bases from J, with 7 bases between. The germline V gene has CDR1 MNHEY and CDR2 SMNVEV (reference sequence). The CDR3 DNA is TGTGCCAGCAGTGGGCCTCATTCACCCCTCCACTTT. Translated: CASSGPHSPLHF.

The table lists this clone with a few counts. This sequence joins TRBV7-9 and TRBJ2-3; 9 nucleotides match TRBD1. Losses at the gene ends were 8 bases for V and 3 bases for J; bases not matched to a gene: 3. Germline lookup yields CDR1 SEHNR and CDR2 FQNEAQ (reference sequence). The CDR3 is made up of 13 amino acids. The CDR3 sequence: CASEGQGTDTQYF. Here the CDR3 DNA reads TGTGCCAGCGAGGGACAGGGAACAGATACGCAGTATTTT.

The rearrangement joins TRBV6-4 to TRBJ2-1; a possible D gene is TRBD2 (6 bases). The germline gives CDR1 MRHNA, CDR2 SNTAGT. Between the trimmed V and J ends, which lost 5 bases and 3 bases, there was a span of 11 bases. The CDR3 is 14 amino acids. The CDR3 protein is CASSIASDYNEQFF. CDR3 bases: TGTGCCAGCAGTATTGCTAGCGACTACAATGAGCAGTTCTTC.

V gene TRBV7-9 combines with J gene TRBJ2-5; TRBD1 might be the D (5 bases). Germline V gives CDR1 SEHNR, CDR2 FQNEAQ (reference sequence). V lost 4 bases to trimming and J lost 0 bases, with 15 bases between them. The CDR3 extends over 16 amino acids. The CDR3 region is CASSSDSLTYQETQYF. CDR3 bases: TGTGCCAGCAGCTCAGACAGTCTCACATACCAAGAGACCCAGTACTTC.

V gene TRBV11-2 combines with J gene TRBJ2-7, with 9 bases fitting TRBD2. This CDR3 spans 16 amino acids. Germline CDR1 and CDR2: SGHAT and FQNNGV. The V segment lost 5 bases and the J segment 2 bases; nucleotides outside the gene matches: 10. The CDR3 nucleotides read TGTGCCAGCAGCACCCGCCTAGCGGGGACCGCCTACGAGCAGTACTTC. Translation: CASSTRLAGTAYEQYF.

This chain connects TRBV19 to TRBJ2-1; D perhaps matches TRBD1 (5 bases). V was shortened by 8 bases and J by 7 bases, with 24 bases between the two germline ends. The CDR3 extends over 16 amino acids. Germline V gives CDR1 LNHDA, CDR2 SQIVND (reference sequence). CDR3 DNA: TGTGCCAGTCAGAGGTGGGGCGGTCCTTTTGGGAATGAGCAGTTCTTC. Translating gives CASQRWGGPFGNEQFF.

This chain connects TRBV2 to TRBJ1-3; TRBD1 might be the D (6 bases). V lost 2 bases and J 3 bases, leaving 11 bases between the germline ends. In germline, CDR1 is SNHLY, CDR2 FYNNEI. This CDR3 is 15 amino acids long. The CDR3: CASSEQGHRGNTIYF. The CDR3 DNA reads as TGTGCCAGCAGTGAACAGGGACATCGTGGAAACACCATATATTTT.

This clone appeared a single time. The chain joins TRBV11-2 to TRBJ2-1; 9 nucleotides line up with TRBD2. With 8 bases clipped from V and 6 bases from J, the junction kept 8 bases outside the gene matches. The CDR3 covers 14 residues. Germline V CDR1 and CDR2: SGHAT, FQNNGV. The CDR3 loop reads CASALGTSFNEQFF. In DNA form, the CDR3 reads TGTGCCAGCGCCCTCGGGACTAGCTTCAATGAGCAGTTCTTC.

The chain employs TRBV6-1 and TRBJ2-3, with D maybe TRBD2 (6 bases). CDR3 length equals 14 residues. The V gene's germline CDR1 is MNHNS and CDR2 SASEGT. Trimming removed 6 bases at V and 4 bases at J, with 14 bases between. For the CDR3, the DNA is TGTGCCAGCAGCGGGGACTCCGTGGCAGATACGCAGTATTTT. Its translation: CASSGDSVADTQYF.

This CDR3 is CASTPGGFSYGYTF. The CDR3 DNA is TGCGCCAGCACTCCAGGGGGCTTCAGCTATGGCTACACCTTC. This sequence joins TRBV10-1 and TRBJ1-2, with 8 nucleotides matching TRBD1. The CDR3 totals 14 residues. Germline V gene sequence: CDR1 WNHNN, CDR2 SYGVQD (reference sequence). J was trimmed by 4 bases and V by 7 bases; bases with no gene match: 8.

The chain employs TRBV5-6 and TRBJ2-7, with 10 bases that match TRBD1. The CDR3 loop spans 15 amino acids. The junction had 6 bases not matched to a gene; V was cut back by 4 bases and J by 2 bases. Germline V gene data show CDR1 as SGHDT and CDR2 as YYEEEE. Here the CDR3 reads CASSETGGLAYEQYF. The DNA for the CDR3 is TGTGCCAGCAGCGAGACAGGGGGCTTAGCCTACGAGCAGTACTTC.

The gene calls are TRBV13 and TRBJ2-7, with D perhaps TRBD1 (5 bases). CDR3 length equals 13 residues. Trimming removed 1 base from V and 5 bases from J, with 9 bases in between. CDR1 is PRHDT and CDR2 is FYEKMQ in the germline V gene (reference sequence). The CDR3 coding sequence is TGTGCCAGCAGCTTAGAAGGCAGGGACGAGCAGTACTTC. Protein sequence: CASSLEGRDEQYF.

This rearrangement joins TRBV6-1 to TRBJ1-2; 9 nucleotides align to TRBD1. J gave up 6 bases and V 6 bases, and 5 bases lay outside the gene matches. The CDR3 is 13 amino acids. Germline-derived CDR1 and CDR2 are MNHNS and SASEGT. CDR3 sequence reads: CASRGGTGNGYTF. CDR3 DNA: TGTGCCAGCAGGGGCGGGACAGGGAATGGCTACACCTTC.

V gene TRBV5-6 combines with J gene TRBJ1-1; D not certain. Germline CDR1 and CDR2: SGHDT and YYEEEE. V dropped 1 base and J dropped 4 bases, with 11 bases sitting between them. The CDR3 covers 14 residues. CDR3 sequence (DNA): TGTGCCAGCAGCTTGTTCTCGAGGAGCACTGAAGCTTTCTTT. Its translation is CASSLFSRSTEAFF.